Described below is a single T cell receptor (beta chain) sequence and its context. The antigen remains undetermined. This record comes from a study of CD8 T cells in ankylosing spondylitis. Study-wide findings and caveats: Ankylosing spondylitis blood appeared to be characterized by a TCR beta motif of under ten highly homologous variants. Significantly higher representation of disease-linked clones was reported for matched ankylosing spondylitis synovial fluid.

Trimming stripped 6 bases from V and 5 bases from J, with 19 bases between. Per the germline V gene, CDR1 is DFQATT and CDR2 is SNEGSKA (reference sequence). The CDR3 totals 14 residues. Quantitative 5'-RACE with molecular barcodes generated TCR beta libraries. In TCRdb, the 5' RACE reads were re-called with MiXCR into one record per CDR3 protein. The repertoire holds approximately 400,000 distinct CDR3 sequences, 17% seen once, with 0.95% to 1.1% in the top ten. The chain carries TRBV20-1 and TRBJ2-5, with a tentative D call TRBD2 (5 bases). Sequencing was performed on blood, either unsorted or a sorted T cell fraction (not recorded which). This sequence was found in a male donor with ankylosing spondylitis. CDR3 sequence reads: CSATPTLTRETQYF. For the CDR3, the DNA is TGCAGTGCCACTCCGACCCTTACTAGGGAGACCCAGTACTTC.